The TCR beta chain described here comes from a study of T cells in Graves' hyperthyroidism and ophthalmopathy. Study summary: Peripheral blood specimens were obtained at initial diagnosis, prior to any treatment. Study-level results: Progression to ophthalmopathy was predicted a median of approximately 6.4 months early. Most thyroid clonotypes expanded above 0.001 appeared in blood too.

Researchers amplified the TCR beta CDR3 regions from RNA transcripts. The primer set for the first-round RT-PCR of the TCR CDR3 was HTBI. TCRdb re-called the multiplex PCR reads through MiXCR, storing one row per CDR3 protein. The sample lists approximately 300,000 distinct CDR3 sequences; over 15% were seen once. The CDR3 is 13 amino acids. Trimming left V 2 bases short and J 6 bases short, with 8 bases between. Germline V lookup: CDR1 MNHEY, CDR2 SMNVEV (reference sequence). This clonotype was observed at least ten times. Its antigen remains unknown. The chain is built from TRBV27 and TRBJ1-5, with D uncertain. The clonotype comes from a woman aged 55-70 years with Graves' ophthalmopathy. The sequenced sample was blood. The chain's CDR3 is CASSLIWGQPQHF. Written as DNA, the CDR3 is TGTGCCAGCAGTTTAATCTGGGGTCAGCCCCAGCATTTT.